This T cell receptor (beta chain) was retrieved from a study of cytomegalovirus exposure and HLA in healthy donors. PCR used 60 Vbeta primers and 13 Jbeta primers. Sequenced by immunoSEQ multiplex PCR; TCRdb stores in-frame clones only, minus some. The sample records about 130,000 clones, around 76% being singletons. Germline CDR1 and CDR2: KGHSH and LQKENI. The CDR3 totals 16 residues. The junction had 5 bases not matched to a gene; V was cut back by 2 bases and J by 2 bases. Material for sequencing was PBMCs. This clonotype originated in a woman between 50 and 59 years old in good health and CMV-seronegative. The chain uses TRBV18 and TRBJ1-3; 8 bases agree with TRBD1. Written as DNA, the CDR3 is TGTGCCAGCTCACCAGCGACAGGGGCGGCTGGAAACACCATATATTTT. Its protein is CASSPATGAAGNTIYF. Variable domain in full (rest from reference TRBV18 and TRBJ1-3): NAGVMQNPRHLVRRRGQEARLRCSPMKGHSHVYWYRQLPEEGLKFMVYLQKENIIDESGMPKERFSAEFPKEGPSILRIQQVVRGDSAAYFCASSPATGAAGNTIYFGEGSWLTVV.